These T cell receptor beta chains were read from a single sample in a study of T cell responses to AZD1222 COVID-19 vaccine. Measured with immunoSEQ multiplex PCR; TCRdb has only the in-frame clones, and not every one. This table holds 85,000 to 90,000 clones, approximately 86% found once. Here the sequenced sample was peripheral blood, taken on day 0 of MenACWY control vaccination. The receptors were gathered from an adult in good health. Both conserved end residues are part of each CDR3. The order of the fields is V gene, D gene, clone size, J gene, CDR3 protein, CDR3 DNA. D genes are given only for firm matches. Clone size, where shown, is once, few, many, or a class for clones that have expanded.

TRBV25-1,-,-,TRBJ1-1,CASSESAVEAFF,TGTGCCAGCAGTGAATCGGCAGTTGAAGCTTTCTTT
TRBV19,-,-,TRBJ2-3,CASSRVTDTQYF,TGTGCCAGTAGCAGGGTTACAGATACGCAGTATTTT
TRBV3-1/TRBV3-2,TRBD1,-,TRBJ1-2,CASSQDGGQGRGYTF,TGTGCCAGCAGCCAAGATGGGGGACAGGGTCGAGGCTACACCTTC
TRBV6-2/TRBV6-3,TRBD1,-,TRBJ2-1,CASSYSGGSYNEQFF,TGTGCCAGCAGTTACTCAGGGGGCAGCTACAATGAGCAGTTCTTC
TRBV7-8,-,-,TRBJ2-7,CASSSGPEPYEQYF,TGTGCCAGCAGCTCGGGACCAGAGCCCTACGAGCAGTACTTC
TRBV18,-,-,TRBJ1-4,CASSPGPAATNEKLFF,TGTGCCAGCTCTCCAGGGCCAGCTGCAACTAATGAAAAACTGTTTTTT
TRBV5-1,TRBD1,few,TRBJ2-2,CASSEQDRGKTGELFF,TGCGCCAGCAGCGAGCAGGACAGGGGAAAGACCGGGGAGCTGTTTTTT
TRBV6-5,TRBD2,-,TRBJ2-3,CASRRSGDTDTQYF,TGTGCCAGCCGTCGTAGCGGGGACACAGATACGCAGTATTTT
TRBV7-9,-,-,TRBJ1-6,CASSLVWGNSPLHF,TGTGCCAGCAGCTTAGTTTGGGGAAATTCACCCCTCCACTTT
TRBV28,-,-,TRBJ2-7,CASSRPQVHEQYF,TGTGCCAGCAGTAGGCCCCAGGTCCACGAGCAGTACTTC
TRBV5-6,-,-,TRBJ1-1,CASSLILDTEAFF,TGTGCCAGCAGCTTGATTCTGGACACTGAAGCTTTCTTT
TRBV11-3,-,-,TRBJ2-2,CASSLVKGGAGELFF,TGTGCCAGCAGCTTAGTAAAGGGGGGCGCCGGGGAGCTGTTTTTT
TRBV12-3/TRBV12-4,-,-,TRBJ1-2,CASRGSGYTF,TGTGCCAGCAGGGGGTCGGGCTACACCTTC
TRBV7-9,TRBD1,-,TRBJ2-7,CASSPGTGIRGEQYF,TGTGCCAGCAGCCCGGGGACAGGGATACGTGGCGAGCAGTACTTC
TRBV19,-,-,TRBJ1-2,CASNEGYRNYGYTF,TGTGCCAGCAATGAGGGGTACAGAAACTATGGCTACACCTTC
TRBV11-2,TRBD2,-,TRBJ2-7,CASSRNLAGGTGEQYF,TGTGCCAGCAGCCGCAACCTAGCGGGGGGGACCGGGGAGCAGTACTTC
TRBV3-1/TRBV3-2,TRBD1,-,TRBJ2-5,CASSPIRTGQETQYF,TGTGCCAGCAGCCCGATTCGGACAGGACAAGAGACCCAGTACTTC
TRBV6-5,-,once,TRBJ2-4,CASSYSQGGAKNIQYF,TGTGCCAGCAGTTACTCCCAGGGGGGAGCCAAAAACATTCAGTACTTC
TRBV9,-,-,TRBJ1-1,CASRATAYTEAFF,TGTGCCAGCAGAGCGACAGCGTACACTGAAGCTTTCTTT
TRBV7-8,TRBD2,-,TRBJ2-1,CASSLAVTSGWDEQFF,TGTGCCAGCAGCTTAGCTGTGACTAGCGGATGGGATGAGCAGTTCTTC
TRBV6-5,TRBD1,-,TRBJ1-3,CASRQGTGSGNTIYF,TGTGCCAGCAGGCAGGGGACAGGCTCTGGAAACACCATATATTTT
TRBV19,-,-,TRBJ1-5,CASSKPGEGKGNQPQHF,TGTGCCAGTAGCAAACCGGGTGAGGGGAAGGGCAATCAGCCCCAGCATTTT
TRBV18,-,-,TRBJ1-3,CASSPRDKTSGNTIYF,TGTGCCAGCTCACCACGGGACAAGACCTCTGGAAACACCATATATTTT
TRBV9,TRBD1,-,TRBJ1-2,CASSVSPISGTGGGYGYTF,TGTGCCAGCAGCGTCAGTCCCATCTCCGGGACAGGGGGCGGCTATGGCTACACCTTC
TRBV4-2,-,-,TRBJ1-5,CASSPRRNQPQHF,TGTGCCAGCAGTCCTCGACGGAATCAGCCCCAGCATTTT
TRBV20-1,TRBD2,-,TRBJ2-5,CSASLGGVQETQYF,TGCAGTGCTAGTTTGGGGGGGGTCCAAGAGACCCAGTACTTC
TRBV28,TRBD1,-,TRBJ1-2,CASSRTGQGNYGYTF,TGTGCCAGCAGTAGGACTGGACAGGGAAACTATGGCTACACCTTC
TRBV5-4,-,-,TRBJ1-6,CASSVDRWNSPLHF,TGTGCCAGCAGCGTCGACAGGTGGAATTCACCCCTCCACTTT
TRBV18,TRBD2,-,TRBJ2-1,CASSPTSGGMGDNEQFF,TGTGCCAGCTCACCAACTAGCGGGGGGATGGGAGACAATGAGCAGTTCTTC
TRBV10-3,TRBD1,-,TRBJ1-5,CAISDGTVDQPQHF,TGTGCCATCAGTGACGGGACAGTGGATCAGCCCCAGCATTTT
TRBV29-1,TRBD1,-,TRBJ2-7,CSARQGAGYEQYF,TGCAGCGCTCGACAGGGGGCGGGCTACGAGCAGTACTTC
TRBV29-1,TRBD1,-,TRBJ1-1,CSVGRQGENTEAFF,TGCAGCGTTGGGAGACAGGGTGAGAACACTGAAGCTTTCTTT
TRBV6-5,-,once,TRBJ1-6,CASTDRLNNSPLHF,TGTGCCAGCACCGACAGGTTAAACAATTCACCCCTCCACTTT
TRBV6-6,-,-,TRBJ1-5,CASSRTDSNQPQHF,TGTGCCAGCAGCAGGACGGATAGCAATCAGCCCCAGCATTTT
TRBV19,-,-,TRBJ1-2,CASSMYPPTDRSGGYTF,TGTGCCAGTAGTATGTACCCCCCTACCGACAGGTCTGGTGGCTACACCTTC
TRBV4-1,-,once,TRBJ1-1,CASTETQEVNTEAFF,TGCGCCAGCACGGAAACACAGGAGGTGAACACTGAAGCTTTCTTT
TRBV5-1,-,-,TRBJ1-1,CASTTGGVTTEAFF,TGCGCCAGCACCACAGGTGGAGTCACAACTGAAGCTTTCTTT
TRBV9,-,-,TRBJ2-7,CASSVAPSSYEQYF,TGTGCCAGCAGCGTAGCGCCCAGCTCCTACGAGCAGTACTTC
TRBV5-4,-,-,TRBJ1-1,CASSLDPGGAEAFF,TGTGCCAGCAGCTTGGATCCTGGGGGAGCTGAAGCTTTCTTT
TRBV30,-,once,TRBJ1-1,CAWSLRRSLNTEAFF,TGTGCCTGGAGTCTTAGGCGAAGTTTAAACACTGAAGCTTTCTTT